Presented here are 26 T cell receptor beta chains from one specimen sequenced in a study of blood T cell repertoires in COVID-19. Libraries were prepared by immunoSEQ multiplex PCR; TCRdb keeps only in-frame clonotypes and omits some of them. This repertoire shows some 85,000 clones, nearly 80% found once; its top ten account for approximately 6.3%. The material sequenced was peripheral blood. The receptor set was obtained from a man aged 65-85 years with COVID-19, enrolled during active disease.

Only a few counts were recorded for this clone. This chain joins TRBV20-1 and TRBJ1-2; D gene unclear. The V end lost 2 bases, the J end lost 2 bases, and 3 bases lay between the germline ends. The length of the CDR3 is 11 residues. Germline loops: CDR1 DFQATT, CDR2 SNEGSKA (reference sequence). The DNA of the CDR3 is TGCAGTGCTAGACAGAACTATGGCTACACCTTC. Translation: CSARQNYGYTF.

The genes are TRBV7-2 and TRBJ1-1; weak D call: TRBD1 (6 bases). Germline lookup yields CDR1 SGHTA and CDR2 FQGNSA. The CDR3 runs 16 residues. V lost 6 bases and J 5 bases, leaving 22 bases between the germline ends. This CDR3 is CASSYNRVGRGTEAFF. In nucleotides, the CDR3 is TGTGCCAGCAGTTATAACAGGGTAGGGAGGGGAACTGAAGCTTTCTTT. Drawing the rest from reference TRBV7-2 and TRBJ1-1, the complete variable domain is GAGVSQSPSNKVTEKGKDVELRCDPISGHTALYWYRQSLGQGLEFLIYFQGNSAPDKSGLPSDRFSAERTGGSVSTLTIQRTQQEDSAVYLCASSYNRVGRGTEAFFGQGTRLTVV.

The chain recombines TRBV5-1 with TRBJ2-2; 10 bases line up with TRBD2. The germline CDR1 and CDR2 sequences are SGHRS and YFSETQ. The CDR3 extends over 15 amino acids. Losses at the gene ends were 4 bases for V and 2 bases for J; bases not matched to a gene: 2. The CDR3 DNA follows: TGCGCCAGCAGCCTAGCGGGGGATAACACCGGGGAGCTGTTTTTT. Its translation: CASSLAGDNTGELFF.

This sequence joins TRBV7-2 and TRBJ2-5, with a tentative D call TRBD2 (7 bases). Germline V lookup: CDR1 SGHTA, CDR2 FQGNSA. Trimming shortened V by 5 bases and J by 5 bases, and 18 bases separated the two germline ends. CDR3 length: 15 amino acids. The CDR3, as DNA: TGTGCCAGCAGCCTCGACCGGGGGGCTTGGGAGACCCAGTACTTC. Translated, it gives CASSLDRGAWETQYF. The full variable domain, its missing parts supplied by reference TRBV7-2 and TRBJ2-5, is GAGVSQSPSNKVTEKGKDVELRCDPISGHTALYWYRQSLGQGLEFLIYFQGNSAPDKSGLPSDRFSAERTGGSVSTLTIQRTQQEDSAVYLCASSLDRGAWETQYFGPGTRLLVL.

This clone was found once. V usage is TRBV6-5 and J usage is TRBJ2-7; 8 bases align to TRBD1. Germline loops: CDR1 MNHEY, CDR2 SVGAGI. The V and J ends lost 0 bases and 0 bases, in that order; junction bases with no gene match: 1. This CDR3 comprises 15 residues. CDR3 in amino acids: CASSYSGTGSYEQYF. In DNA, the CDR3 is TGTGCCAGCAGTTACTCCGGGACAGGCTCCTACGAGCAGTACTTC.

The CDR3 region is CASSQDGGYGYTF. The CDR3 DNA reads TGTGCCAGCAGCCAAGATGGGGGGTATGGCTACACCTTC. The rearrangement uses TRBV14 and TRBJ1-2; a possible D gene is TRBD1 (5 bases). Trimming cost V 0 bases and J 5 bases, with 7 bases left between them. This CDR3 spans 13 amino acids. Germline loops: CDR1 SGHDN, CDR2 FVKESK.

This chain joins TRBV10-3 and TRBJ1-1, with 10 bases aligning to TRBD1. Germline values: CDR1 ENHRY, CDR2 SYGVKD. J gave up 4 bases and V 5 bases, and 19 bases lay outside the gene matches. The CDR3 has 19 residues. CDR3: CAISSFGTGDSKGGTEAFF. The DNA of the CDR3 is TGTGCCATCAGTTCTTTCGGGACAGGGGATTCCAAAGGGGGCACTGAAGCTTTCTTT.

Only a few counts were recorded for this clone. This chain connects TRBV13 to TRBJ2-6; D uncertain. The ends were cut back, 5 bases at V and 0 bases at J, with 17 bases in the middle. Per germline, CDR1 PRHDT and CDR2 FYEKMQ (reference sequence). The length of the CDR3 is 18 residues. The CDR3 sequence is CASSTPLAVSSGANVLTF. The DNA of the CDR3 is TGTGCCAGCAGCACTCCCCTCGCGGTATCCTCTGGGGCCAACGTCCTGACTTTC.

The CDR3 here is CASSLGTRQETQYF. In nucleotides, the CDR3 is TGTGCCAGCAGCTTAGGTACTAGACAAGAGACCCAGTACTTC. The chain uses TRBV7-2 and TRBJ2-5; tentative D call: TRBD2 (5 bases). This CDR3 is built from 14 residues. Trimming removed 1 base at V and 2 bases at J, with 8 bases between. The germline CDR1 and CDR2 sequences are SGHTA and FQGNSA.

The chain couples TRBV5-5 to TRBJ2-7, with no clear D. The V gene's germline CDR1 is SGHKS and CDR2 YYEKEE (reference sequence). This CDR3 is 13 amino acids long. V lost 0 bases to trimming and J lost 3 bases, with 7 bases between them. CDR3 in DNA: TGTGCCAGCAGCTTGGGGAGCTACTACGAGCAGTACTTC. As protein: CASSLGSYYEQYF.

CDR3 region: CASSPGSGGPYEQYF. The CDR3 DNA is TGTGCCAGCAGCCCCGGGAGCGGGGGGCCGTACGAGCAGTACTTC. The chain joins TRBV11-3 to TRBJ2-7; 9 bases map to TRBD2. This CDR3 contains 15 residues. Germline CDR1 reads SGHNT; CDR2 reads YENEEA. The V gene end was trimmed by 5 bases and the J gene end by 4 bases; junction bases not matched to a gene: 9.

CDR3 sequence (DNA): TGTGCCACCAGCCCTTCCGGGACAGGGCGGGAGACCCAGTACTTC. Translating it yields CATSPSGTGRETQYF. This chain uses TRBV24-1 with TRBJ2-5, with 9 bases matching TRBD1. The germline V gene has CDR1 KGHDR and CDR2 SFDVKD. The CDR3 is 15 residues long. The ends lost 7 bases at V and 5 bases at J; junction bases unmatched: 10.

The chain couples TRBV6-5 to TRBJ2-7; 9 bases are a match to TRBD1. J lost 7 bases, V lost 5 bases, and 9 bases had no gene match. CDR3 length: 14 residues. Germline CDR1 is MNHEY and CDR2 is SVGAGI. The CDR3 reads CASSRGQGSWEQYF. The CDR3 region has the DNA TGTGCCAGCAGTCGGGGACAGGGCTCATGGGAGCAGTACTTC.

CDR3 protein: CASSFGTTAETQYF. The CDR3 DNA reads as TGTGCCAGCAGCTTTGGGACTACCGCCGAGACCCAGTACTTC. V gene TRBV7-9 combines with J gene TRBJ2-5; 7 nucleotides agree with TRBD2. CDR3 length: 14 residues. The germline V gene encodes CDR1 SEHNR and CDR2 FQNEAQ (reference sequence). V was pared by 3 bases and J by 5 bases, with 6 bases of the junction left unmatched.

V gene TRBV5-4 combines with J gene TRBJ2-5; no definite D call. V lost 4 bases and J lost 4, with 14 bases in between. The CDR3 sequence is 14 residues long. Germline CDR1 and CDR2: SGHNT and YYREEE (reference sequence). In DNA form, the CDR3 reads TGTGCCAGCAGCATGAAAGTCTTCGGAGAGACCCAGTACTTC. Its protein is CASSMKVFGETQYF.

This sequence joins TRBV7-3 and TRBJ1-1; D is ambiguous. Germline loops: CDR1 SGHTA, CDR2 FQGTGA. Trimming took off 1 base at V and 1 base at J, with 10 bases between the two ends. The CDR3 is 15 amino acids. The CDR3 bases are TGTGCCAGCAGCTTAAAGTCCGGTGGGAACACTGAAGCTTTCTTT. Protein product: CASSLKSGGNTEAFF.

The rearrangement links TRBV6-5 to TRBJ2-1; 9 positions match TRBD2. Per the germline V gene, CDR1 is MNHEY and CDR2 is SVGAGI. This CDR3 is built from 14 residues. V lost 2 bases to trimming and J lost 7 bases; unmatched junction nucleotides: 3. The CDR3 DNA is TGTGCCAGCAGTTACGCGGGAGGGCGGAATGAGCAGTTCTTC. This codes for CASSYAGGRNEQFF.

The V and J genes are TRBV6-6 and TRBJ1-2, with 12 nucleotides matching TRBD1. The germline gives CDR1 MNHNY, CDR2 SVGAGI (reference sequence). This CDR3 has 13 amino acids. Germline trimming cut 8 bases from V and 5 bases from J; bases unmatched to any gene: 3. The CDR3 protein is CASGDRGLYGYTF. Here the CDR3 DNA reads TGTGCCAGCGGGGACAGGGGGCTATATGGCTACACCTTC.

The chain is built from TRBV3-1 (or the pseudogene TRBV3-2) and TRBJ2-1; D might be TRBD2 (6 bases). Trimming took off 2 bases at V and 6 bases at J, with 17 bases between the two ends. Germline V gives CDR1 LGHDT, CDR2 YNNKEL (reference sequence). There are 16 residues in the CDR3. The CDR3 DNA follows: TGTGCCAGCAGCCAACCCCGCGGGGTTCCGGGCAATGAGCAGTTCTTC. Translation gives CASSQPRGVPGNEQFF.

This chain joins TRBV7-6 and TRBJ2-2; TRBD2 matches at 10 bases. Germline V gene data show CDR1 as SGHVS and CDR2 as FNYEAQ. The CDR3 is 16 residues long. J gave up 2 bases and V 3 bases, and 3 bases lay outside the gene matches. CDR3 in amino acids: CASSFGLAVNTGELFF. The DNA for the CDR3 is TGTGCCAGCAGCTTCGGACTAGCGGTCAACACCGGGGAGCTGTTTTTT.

The V and J genes are TRBV3-1 (or the pseudogene TRBV3-2) and TRBJ2-5; the match to TRBD1 covers 8 bases. This CDR3 is 13 amino acids long. V lost 4 bases and J lost 5; bases outside the gene matches: 3. Germline lookup yields CDR1 LGHDT and CDR2 YNNKEL (reference sequence). The CDR3 bases are TGTGCCAGCAGCCTAAACAGGGGGGAGACCCAGTACTTC. Encoded protein: CASSLNRGETQYF.

This clone was counted a single time. The CDR3 coding sequence is TGTGCCAGCAGTTTCCAGGAGGGGACTGAAGCTTTCTTT. Its translation is CASSFQEGTEAFF. V and J are TRBV12-3 or TRBV12-4 and TRBJ1-1, with a weak D call TRBD1 (5 bases). The CDR3 is 13 amino acids. The V end lost 3 bases, the J end lost 5 bases, and 10 bases lay between the germline ends.

The genes are TRBV11-2 and TRBJ1-3; D is possibly TRBD1 (6 bases). Trimming took off 1 base at V and 0 bases at J, with 10 bases between the two ends. The CDR3 extends over 16 amino acids. CDR1 is SGHAT and CDR2 is FQNNGV in the germline V gene. The CDR3 loop reads CASSLVGQSSGNTIYF. Written as DNA, the CDR3 is TGTGCCAGCAGCTTAGTCGGACAGAGCTCTGGAAACACCATATATTTT.

The chain is built from TRBV5-1 and TRBJ2-3, with TRBD2 matching over 12 bases. Germline lookup yields CDR1 SGHRS and CDR2 YFSETQ. With V trimmed by 4 bases and J by 6 bases, 3 bases remained unmatched. CDR3 length: 14 residues. CDR3: CASSVGTSGDTQYF. CDR3 nucleotides: TGCGCCAGCAGCGTCGGGACTAGCGGGGATACGCAGTATTTT.

J is TRBJ2-7 and V is TRBV28; 10 bases align to TRBD1. Losses at the gene ends were 7 bases for V and 3 bases for J; bases not matched to a gene: 6. Germline CDR1 is MDHEN and CDR2 is SYDVKM. The CDR3 is 14 residues long. CDR3 region: CASTRGQGHYEQYF. CDR3 DNA sequence: TGTGCCAGCACCCGGGGACAGGGGCACTACGAGCAGTACTTC.

CDR3 DNA: TGCGCCAGCAGCTTGGACGGTTATGATGGCAGGGCGAACACCGGGGAGCTGTTTTTT. It encodes CASSLDGYDGRANTGELFF. This chain connects TRBV5-1 to TRBJ2-2; possible D gene TRBD1, 5 bases. Germline values: CDR1 SGHRS, CDR2 YFSETQ. The V and J ends lost 0 bases and 0 bases respectively, with 18 bases between them. This CDR3 is 19 amino acids long.